This T cell receptor beta chain was retrieved from a study of beta chain features in type 1 diabetes. Study-wide points: All four CD4+ subsets of Type 1 diabetes patients contained TCRB CDR3s that were moderately but significantly shorter.

Germline CDR1 and CDR2: SGHRS and YFSETQ. V gave up 0 bases and J gave up 8 bases; unmatched junction bases: 7. CDR3 size: 17 residues. In regard to this clone: What it binds is not known.

Every bit of the isolated RNA underwent reverse transcription, so sequencing read expressed TCRB transcripts. Data came from immunoSEQ multiplex PCR; TCRdb stores just in-frame clones and leaves some out. The table includes hundreds of thousands of clones, under 13% detected once. This clonotype was obtained from a man aged 25-40 years with type 1 diabetes. Material: naive CD4+ T cells from blood. V is TRBV5-1 and J is TRBJ2-1; 14 bases fit TRBD2. CDR3 protein: CASSLGRLAGGPDEQFF. CDR3 coding DNA: TGCGCCAGCAGCTTGGGGAGACTAGCGGGGGGGCCGGATGAGCAGTTCTTC.